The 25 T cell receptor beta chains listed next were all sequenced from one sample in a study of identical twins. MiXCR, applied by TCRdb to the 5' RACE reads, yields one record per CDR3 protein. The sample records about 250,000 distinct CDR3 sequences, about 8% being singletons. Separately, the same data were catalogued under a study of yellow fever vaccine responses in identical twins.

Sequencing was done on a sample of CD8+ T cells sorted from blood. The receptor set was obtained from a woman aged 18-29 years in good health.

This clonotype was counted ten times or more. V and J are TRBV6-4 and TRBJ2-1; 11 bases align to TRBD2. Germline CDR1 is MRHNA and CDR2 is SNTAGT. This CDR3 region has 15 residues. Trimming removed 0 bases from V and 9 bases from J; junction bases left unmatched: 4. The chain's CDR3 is CASSDSSSGGFEQFF. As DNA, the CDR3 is TGTGCCAGCAGTGACTCATCTAGCGGGGGGTTTGAGCAGTTCTTC.

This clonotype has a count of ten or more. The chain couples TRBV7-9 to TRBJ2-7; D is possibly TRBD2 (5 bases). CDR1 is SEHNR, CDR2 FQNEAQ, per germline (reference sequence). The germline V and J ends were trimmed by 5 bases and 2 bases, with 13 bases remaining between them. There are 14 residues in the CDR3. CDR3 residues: CASSPLLVPYEQYF. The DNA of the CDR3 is TGTGCCAGCAGCCCTCTACTAGTCCCCTACGAGCAGTACTTC.

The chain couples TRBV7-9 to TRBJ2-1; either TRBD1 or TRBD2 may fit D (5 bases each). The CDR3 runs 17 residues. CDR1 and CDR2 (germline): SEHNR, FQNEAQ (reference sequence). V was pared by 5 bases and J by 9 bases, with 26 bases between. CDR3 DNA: TGTGCCAGCAGCCTAAGTGGGGGTGTTAGCGTCATAGGTGAGCAGTTCTTC. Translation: CASSLSGGVSVIGEQFF.

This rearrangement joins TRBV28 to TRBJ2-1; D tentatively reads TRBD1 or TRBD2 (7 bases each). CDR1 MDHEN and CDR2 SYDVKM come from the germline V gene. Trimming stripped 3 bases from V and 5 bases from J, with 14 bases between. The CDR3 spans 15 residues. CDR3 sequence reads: CASSFRQGGDNEQFF. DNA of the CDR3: TGTGCCAGCAGTTTTAGGCAGGGGGGGGACAATGAGCAGTTCTTC.

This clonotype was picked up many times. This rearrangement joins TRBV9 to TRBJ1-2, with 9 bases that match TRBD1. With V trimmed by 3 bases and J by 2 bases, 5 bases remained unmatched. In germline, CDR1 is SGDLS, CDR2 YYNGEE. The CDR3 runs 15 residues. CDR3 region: CASSGGQGINYGYTF. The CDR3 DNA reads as TGTGCCAGCAGCGGAGGACAGGGGATAAACTATGGCTACACCTTC.

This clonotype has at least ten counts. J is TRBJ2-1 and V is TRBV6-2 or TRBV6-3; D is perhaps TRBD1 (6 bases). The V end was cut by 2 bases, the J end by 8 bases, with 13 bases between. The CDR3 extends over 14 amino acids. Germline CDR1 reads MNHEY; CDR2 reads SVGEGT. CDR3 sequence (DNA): TGTGCCAGCAGTTACCAGGCAGGGGTGGATGAGCAGTTCTTC. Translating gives CASSYQAGVDEQFF.

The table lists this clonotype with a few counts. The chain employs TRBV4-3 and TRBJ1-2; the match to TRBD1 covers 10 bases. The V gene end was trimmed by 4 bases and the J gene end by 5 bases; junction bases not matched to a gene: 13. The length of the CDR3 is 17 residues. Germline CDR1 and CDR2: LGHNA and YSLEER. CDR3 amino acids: CASSPQSRDRGIYGYTF. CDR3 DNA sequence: TGCGCCAGCAGCCCACAAAGCCGGGACAGGGGAATTTATGGCTACACCTTC.

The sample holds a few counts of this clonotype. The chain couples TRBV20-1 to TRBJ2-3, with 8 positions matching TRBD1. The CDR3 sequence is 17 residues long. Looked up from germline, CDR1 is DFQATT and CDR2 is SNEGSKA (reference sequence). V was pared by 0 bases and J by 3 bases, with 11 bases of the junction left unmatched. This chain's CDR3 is CSARDWTGKYGTDTQYF. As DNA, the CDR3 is TGCAGTGCTAGAGATTGGACAGGGAAGTATGGAACAGATACGCAGTATTTT.

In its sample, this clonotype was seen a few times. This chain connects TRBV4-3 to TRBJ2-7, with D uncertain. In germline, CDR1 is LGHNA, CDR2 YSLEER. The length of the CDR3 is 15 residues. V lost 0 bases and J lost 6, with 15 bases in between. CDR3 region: CASSQDLTNMGEQYF. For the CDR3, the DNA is TGCGCCAGCAGCCAAGATTTAACTAATATGGGCGAGCAGTACTTC.

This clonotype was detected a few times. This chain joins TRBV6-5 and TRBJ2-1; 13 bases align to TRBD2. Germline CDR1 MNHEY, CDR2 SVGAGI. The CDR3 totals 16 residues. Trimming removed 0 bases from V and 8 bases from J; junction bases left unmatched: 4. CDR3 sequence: CASSYSTSGGWDEQFF. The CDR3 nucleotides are TGTGCCAGCAGTTACTCGACTAGCGGGGGGTGGGATGAGCAGTTCTTC.

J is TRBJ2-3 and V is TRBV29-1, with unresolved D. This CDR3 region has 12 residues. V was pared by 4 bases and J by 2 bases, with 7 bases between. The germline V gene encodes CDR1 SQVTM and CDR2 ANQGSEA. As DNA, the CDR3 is TGCAGCGTTGGGGAAAACACAGATACGCAGTATTTT. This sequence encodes CSVGENTDTQYF.

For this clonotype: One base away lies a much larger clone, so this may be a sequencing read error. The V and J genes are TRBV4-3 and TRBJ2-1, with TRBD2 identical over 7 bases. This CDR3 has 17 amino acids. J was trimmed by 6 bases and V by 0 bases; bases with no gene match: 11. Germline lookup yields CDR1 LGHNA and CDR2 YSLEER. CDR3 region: CASSQDRVAGVCNEQFF. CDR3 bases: TGCGCCAGCAGCCAAGACCGAGTGGCGGGAGTATGCAATGAGCAGTTCTTC.

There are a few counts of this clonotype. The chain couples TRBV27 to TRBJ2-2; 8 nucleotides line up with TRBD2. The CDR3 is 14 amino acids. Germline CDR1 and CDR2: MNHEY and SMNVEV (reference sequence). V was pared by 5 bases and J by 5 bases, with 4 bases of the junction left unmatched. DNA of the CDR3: TGTGCCAGCAGTCAAGGACTAGCTACCGGGGAGCTGTTTTTT. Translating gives CASSQGLATGELFF.

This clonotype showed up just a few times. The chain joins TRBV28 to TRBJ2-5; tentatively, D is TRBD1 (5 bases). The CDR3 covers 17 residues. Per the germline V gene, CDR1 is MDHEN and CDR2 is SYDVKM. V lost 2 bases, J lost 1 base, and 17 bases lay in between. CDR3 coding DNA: TGTGCCAGCAGTTTAAAGTACAAAGGGGCGTCCCAAGAGACCCAGTACTTC. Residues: CASSLKYKGASQETQYF.

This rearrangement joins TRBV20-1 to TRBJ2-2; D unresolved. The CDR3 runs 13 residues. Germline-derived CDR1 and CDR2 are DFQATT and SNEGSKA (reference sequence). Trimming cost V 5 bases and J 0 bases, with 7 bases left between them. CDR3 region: CSAQNANTGELFF. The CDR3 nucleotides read TGCAGTGCTCAGAATGCGAACACCGGGGAGCTGTTTTTT.

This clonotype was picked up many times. The DNA of the CDR3 is TGTGCCAGCAGCGTAGGAGCTGGGTTGAACACTGAAGCTTTCTTT. Amino acids: CASSVGAGLNTEAFF. The chain carries TRBV9 and TRBJ1-1; D gene uncertain. The germline V and J ends were trimmed by 0 bases and 0 bases, with 9 bases remaining between them. The CDR3 is 15 amino acids. Germline values: CDR1 SGDLS, CDR2 YYNGEE.

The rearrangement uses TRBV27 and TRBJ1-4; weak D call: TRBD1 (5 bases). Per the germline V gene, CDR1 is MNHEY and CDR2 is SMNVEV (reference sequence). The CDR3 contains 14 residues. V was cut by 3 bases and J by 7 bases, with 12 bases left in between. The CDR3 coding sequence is TGTGCCAGCAGTTTTGGGGCGCTGGGTGAAAAACTGTTTTTT. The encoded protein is CASSFGALGEKLFF.

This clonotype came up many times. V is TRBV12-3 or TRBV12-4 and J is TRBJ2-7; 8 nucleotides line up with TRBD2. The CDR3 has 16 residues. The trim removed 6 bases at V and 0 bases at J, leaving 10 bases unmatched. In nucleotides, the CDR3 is TGTGCCAGCAGCCCCGCCCCAGCGGGGGACTCCTACGAGCAGTACTTC. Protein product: CASSPAPAGDSYEQYF.

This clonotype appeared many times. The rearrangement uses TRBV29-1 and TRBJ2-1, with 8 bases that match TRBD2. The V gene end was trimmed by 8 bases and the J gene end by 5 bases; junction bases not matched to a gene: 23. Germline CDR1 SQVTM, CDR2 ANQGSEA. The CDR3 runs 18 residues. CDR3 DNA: TGCAGCTCTTGGGGTGGGGAGCGGGGGACACACCAAAACAATGAGCAGTTCTTC. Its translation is CSSWGGERGTHQNNEQFF.

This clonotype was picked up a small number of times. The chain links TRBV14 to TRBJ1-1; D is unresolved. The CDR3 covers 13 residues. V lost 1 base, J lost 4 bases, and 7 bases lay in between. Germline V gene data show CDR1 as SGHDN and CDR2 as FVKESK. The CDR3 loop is CASSQAGATEAFF. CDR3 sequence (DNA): TGTGCCAGCAGCCAAGCGGGTGCCACTGAAGCTTTCTTT.

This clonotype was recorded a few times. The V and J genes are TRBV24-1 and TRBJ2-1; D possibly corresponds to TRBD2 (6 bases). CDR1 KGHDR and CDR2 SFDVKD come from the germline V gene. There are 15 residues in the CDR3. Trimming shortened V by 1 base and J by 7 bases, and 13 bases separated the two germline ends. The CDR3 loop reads CATSDLGLLHNEQFF. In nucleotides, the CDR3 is TGTGCCACCAGTGATTTAGGACTACTACATAATGAGCAGTTCTTC.

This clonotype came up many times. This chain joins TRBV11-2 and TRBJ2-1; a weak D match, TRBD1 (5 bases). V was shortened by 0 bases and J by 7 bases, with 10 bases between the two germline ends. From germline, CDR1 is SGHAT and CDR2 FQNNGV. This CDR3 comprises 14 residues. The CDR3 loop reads CASSLEGVTNEQFF. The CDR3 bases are TGTGCCAGCAGCTTAGAAGGGGTAACAAATGAGCAGTTCTTC.

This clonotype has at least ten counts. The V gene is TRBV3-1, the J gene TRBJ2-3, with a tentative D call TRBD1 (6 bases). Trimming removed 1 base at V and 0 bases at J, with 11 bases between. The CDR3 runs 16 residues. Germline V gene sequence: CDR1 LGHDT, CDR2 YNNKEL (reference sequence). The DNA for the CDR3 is TGTGCCAGCAGCCAAGGGGAAACAGGGAGCACAGATACGCAGTATTTT. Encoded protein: CASSQGETGSTDTQYF.

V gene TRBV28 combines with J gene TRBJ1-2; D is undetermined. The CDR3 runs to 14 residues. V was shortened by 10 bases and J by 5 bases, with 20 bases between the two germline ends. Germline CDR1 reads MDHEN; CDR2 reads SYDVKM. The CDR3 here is CATRPRLGPYGYTF. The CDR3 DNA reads TGTGCCACCCGACCCCGTTTAGGCCCTTATGGCTACACCTTC.

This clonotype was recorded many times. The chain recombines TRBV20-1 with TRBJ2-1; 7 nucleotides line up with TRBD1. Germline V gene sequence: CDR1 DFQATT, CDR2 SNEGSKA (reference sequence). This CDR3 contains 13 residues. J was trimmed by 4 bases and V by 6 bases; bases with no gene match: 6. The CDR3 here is CSAIRDSYNEQFF. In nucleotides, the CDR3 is TGCAGTGCCATCCGGGACAGTTACAATGAGCAGTTCTTC.